These T cell receptor beta chains were read from a single sample in a study of early T cells in non-severe SARS-CoV-2 infection. TCRdb passed the 5' RACE reads through MiXCR, listing each CDR3 protein once. This table has around 58,000 distinct CDR3 sequences, about 16% appearing once. Source: whole blood, taken at baseline. The receptors derive from an adult who was a healthcare worker with PCR-confirmed SARS-CoV-2 infection or an uninfected control (not recorded which). CDR3s include the opening cysteine and the closing phenylalanine or tryptophan. D genes are given only for firm matches. The size of a clone is reported for some rows only, either as once, few or many, or as a class for expanded clones.

cdr3_aa cdr3_nt j_call clone_size v_call d_call
CASSLDTHYGYTF TGTGCCAGCAGCTTGGACACCCACTATGGCTACACCTTC TRBJ1-2 few TRBV7-9 .
CASRGLAGRPPDTQYF TGTGCCAGCAGGGGATTAGCGGGGCGACCACCAGATACGCAGTATTTT TRBJ2-3 few TRBV12-3/TRBV12-4 TRBD2
CASSLNRRKTQYF TGCGCCAGCAGCTTGAACAGACGGAAGACCCAGTACTTC TRBJ2-5 once TRBV5-1 .
CASSIPGAGDEKLFF TGTGCCAGCAGTATACCGGGGGCCGGGGATGAAAAACTGTTTTTT TRBJ1-4 . TRBV28 .
CASSLAGQVYGYTF TGTGCCAGCAGCTTAGCGGGGCAGGTCTATGGCTACACCTTC TRBJ1-2 . TRBV7-9 .
CSARTALLNTEAFF TGCAGTGCCCGGACAGCTCTCTTGAACACTGAAGCTTTCTTT TRBJ1-1 . TRBV20-1 .
CSAGTGRDTQYF TGCAGTGCAGGGACAGGGCGAGATACGCAGTATTTT TRBJ2-3 . TRBV20-1 TRBD1
CASSSSGGINQPQHF TGTGCCAGCAGCTCCAGCGGGGGTATCAATCAGCCCCAGCATTTT TRBJ1-5 . TRBV3-1 .
CASSPDKGDYEQYF TGTGCCAGCAGCCCTGACAAGGGGGACTACGAGCAGTACTTC TRBJ2-7 many TRBV4-2 .
CASSQTTGTGAGGTEAFF TGTGCCAGCAGCCAAACAACCGGGACAGGAGCCGGGGGCACTGAAGCTTTCTTT TRBJ1-1 many TRBV3-1 TRBD1